The 13 T cell receptor beta chains below come from one sample, sequenced in a study of cytomegalovirus exposure and HLA in healthy donors. The data were produced by immunoSEQ multiplex PCR, yet TCRdb's version contains in-frame clones alone and is incomplete. The profile covers some 240,000 clones, with 70% to 90% appearing a single time and roughly 5.4% taken by the ten largest. The sequencing sample was made of PBMCs. The receptor source for this set is a woman younger than 35 in good health and CMV-seronegative.

This chain uses TRBV5-1 with TRBJ2-7, with 10 bases that match TRBD1. The CDR3 spans 13 residues. CDR1 and CDR2 from the germline V gene are SGHRS and YFSETQ. Losses at the gene ends were 4 bases for V and 5 bases for J; bases not matched to a gene: 3. CDR3: CASSLGQGNEQYF. The CDR3 DNA reads as TGCGCCAGCAGCCTGGGACAGGGGAACGAGCAGTACTTC.

The chain joins TRBV6-1 to TRBJ2-2; no reliable D call. The germline CDR1 and CDR2 sequences are MNHNS and SASEGT. The germline V and J ends were trimmed by 4 bases and 5 bases, with 17 bases remaining between them. This CDR3 is 16 amino acids long. This chain's CDR3 is CASSARQHSLTGELFF. Here the CDR3 DNA reads TGTGCCAGCAGTGCCCGGCAGCATTCTCTTACCGGGGAGCTGTTTTTT.

This clone was picked up one time. The chain employs TRBV28 and TRBJ1-5, with D possibly being TRBD1 (6 bases). The CDR3 has 13 amino acids. With 6 bases removed from V and 7 bases from J, the gap between germline ends came to 13 bases. Germline V gene data show CDR1 as MDHEN and CDR2 as SYDVKM. The DNA for the CDR3 is TGTGCCAGCAGGTCAGGGGTCGGACAGCCCCAGCATTTT. As protein: CASRSGVGQPQHF.

This clone was detected only once. The rearrangement joins TRBV12-5 to TRBJ1-1; weak D call: TRBD1 (5 bases). V lost 0 bases, J lost 3 bases, and 14 bases lay in between. Germline V gene lookup returns CDR1 LGHNT and CDR2 FRNRAP. The CDR3 length is 16 residues. The CDR3 reads CASGLVIGARDTEAFF. The CDR3 coding sequence is TGTGCTAGTGGTTTGGTAATCGGGGCGAGGGACACTGAAGCTTTCTTT.

This clone appeared a single time. J is TRBJ2-1 and V is TRBV11-2; 9 positions agree with TRBD1. The length of the CDR3 is 17 residues. Germline values: CDR1 SGHAT, CDR2 FQNNGV. V dropped 3 bases and J dropped 8; count of bases not matched to a gene: 14. The CDR3 DNA follows: TGTGCCAGCAGCTTCTGGGGACAGGGCCCGTCTAAGGATGAGCAGTTCTTC. Translating it yields CASSFWGQGPSKDEQFF.

This clone is a singleton in its sample. V is TRBV29-1 and J is TRBJ2-1; TRBD1 might be the D (5 bases). Per germline, CDR1 SQVTM and CDR2 ANQGSEA. Trimming stripped 3 bases from V and 9 bases from J, with 18 bases between. The CDR3 totals 14 residues. This chain's CDR3 is CSVDQGNTLGEQFF. The CDR3 bases are TGCAGCGTTGATCAGGGTAACACTCTCGGTGAGCAGTTCTTC.

This sequence joins TRBV15 and TRBJ1-5; D unclear. This CDR3 spans 12 amino acids. The germline V gene has CDR1 LNHNV and CDR2 YYDKDF (reference sequence). Trimming took 8 bases from V and 6 from J, leaving 11 bases between them. CDR3 in amino acids: CATAERGQPQHF. CDR3 coding DNA: TGTGCCACCGCGGAACGTGGTCAGCCCCAGCATTTT.

The genes are TRBV7-2 and TRBJ2-7; 8 nucleotides agree with TRBD2. J lost 6 bases, V lost 2 bases, and 9 bases had no gene match. Per germline, CDR1 SGHTA and CDR2 FQGNSA. The CDR3 sequence is 15 residues long. The CDR3 DNA reads as TGTGCCAGCAGCTTAATAGTTAGCGGGAAAGCCGAGCAGTACTTC. It specifies CASSLIVSGKAEQYF. Variable domain in full (rest from reference TRBV7-2 and TRBJ2-7): GAGVSQSPSNKVTEKGKDVELRCDPISGHTALYWYRQSLGQGLEFLIYFQGNSAPDKSGLPSDRFSAERTGGSVSTLTIQRTQQEDSAVYLCASSLIVSGKAEQYFGPGTRLTVT.

In this sample, this clone turned up once. This chain joins TRBV28 and TRBJ2-7, with 8 positions matching TRBD1. Trimming took 5 bases from V and 3 from J; bases not matched to a gene: 9. Per germline, CDR1 MDHEN and CDR2 SYDVKM. The CDR3 spans 15 residues. CDR3: CASSPAGTGHYEQYF. CDR3 sequence (DNA): TGTGCCAGCAGTCCTGCCGGGACAGGACACTACGAGCAGTACTTC. The complete variable domain, with remaining parts taken from reference TRBV28 and TRBJ2-7, reads DVKVTQSSRYLVKRTGEKVFLECVQDMDHENMFWYRQDPGLGLRLIYFSYDVKMKEKGDIPEGYSVSREKKERFSLILESASTNQTSMYLCASSPAGTGHYEQYFGPGTRLTVT.

The V and J genes are TRBV7-9 and TRBJ2-2; possible D gene TRBD2, 5 bases. V gave up 3 bases and J gave up 6 bases, with 14 bases separating them. CDR1 and CDR2 from the germline V gene are SEHNR and FQNEAQ (reference sequence). This CDR3 spans 15 amino acids. The CDR3 loop reads CASSLATLAAGELFF. DNA for the CDR3: TGTGCCAGCAGCTTGGCTACTCTAGCAGCCGGGGAGCTGTTTTTT.

The gene calls are TRBV7-3 and TRBJ2-7; tentatively, D is TRBD2 (5 bases). With 4 bases removed from V and 4 bases from J, the gap between germline ends came to 11 bases. Per the germline V gene, CDR1 is SGHTA and CDR2 is FQGTGA. CDR3 length equals 13 residues. The CDR3 nucleotides are TGTGCCAGCAGCTCGCGCGGCGGGTACGAGCAGTACTTC. Translated: CASSSRGGYEQYF.

The chain combines TRBV5-4 with TRBJ2-7; TRBD2 agrees at 7 bases. CDR3 size: 15 residues. Per the germline V gene, CDR1 is SGHNT and CDR2 is YYREEE (reference sequence). After removal of 2 bases from V and 0 bases from J, the junction contained 5 bases not matched to a gene. CDR3 loop: CASSLQAGSSYEQYF. As DNA, the CDR3 is TGTGCCAGCAGCTTACAAGCGGGGAGCTCCTACGAGCAGTACTTC.

The chain has TRBV6-5 and TRBJ2-7; 7 bases are shared with TRBD1. Unmatched junction bases numbered 11, after V lost 4 bases and J lost 2 bases. CDR1 MNHEY and CDR2 SVGAGI come from the germline V gene. CDR3 size: 16 residues. In DNA, the CDR3 is TGTGCCAGCAGTTTCGATCAACAGGGGTCCACCTACGAGCAGTACTTC. Translated, it gives CASSFDQQGSTYEQYF.